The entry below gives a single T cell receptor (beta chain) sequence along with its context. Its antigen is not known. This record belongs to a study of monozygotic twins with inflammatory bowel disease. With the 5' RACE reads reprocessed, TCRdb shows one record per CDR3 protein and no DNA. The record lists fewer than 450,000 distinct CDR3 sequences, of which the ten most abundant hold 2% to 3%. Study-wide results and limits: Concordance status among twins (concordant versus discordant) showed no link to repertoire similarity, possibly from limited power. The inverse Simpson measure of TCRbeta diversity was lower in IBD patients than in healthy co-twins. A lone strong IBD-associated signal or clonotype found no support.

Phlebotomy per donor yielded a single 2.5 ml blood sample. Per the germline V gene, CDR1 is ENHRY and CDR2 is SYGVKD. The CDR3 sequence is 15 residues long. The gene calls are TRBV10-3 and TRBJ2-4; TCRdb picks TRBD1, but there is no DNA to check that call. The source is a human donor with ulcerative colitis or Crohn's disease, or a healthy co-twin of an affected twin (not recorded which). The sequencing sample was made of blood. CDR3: CAISDLSDRGNIQYF.